The rows below give T cell receptor beta chains drawn from one sample of a study of shared clonotypes between healthy human individuals. TCRdb's table, derived via immunoSEQ multiplex PCR, lists solely in-frame clones and lacks some. The data contain about a million clones, 65% to 75% of them seen just once; the ten biggest clones take up roughly 1.5%. Specimen: memory CD4+ T cells sorted from blood. Source of these receptors: a man aged 18 to 30 in good health. CDR3s include the opening cysteine and the closing phenylalanine or tryptophan. Fields, in order: clone size, V gene, J gene, D gene, CDR3 protein, CDR3 DNA. A D gene is named only where the DNA matches it firmly. A row's size may be missing; if present it is once, few, many or a size class.

few,TRBV4-1,TRBJ1-2,NA,CASSLELIAGYGYTF,TGCGCCAGCAGCCTGGAGTTGATTGCCGGGTATGGCTACACCTTC
NA,TRBV16,TRBJ1-1,NA,CASSPLQQGSEAFF,TGTGCCAGCAGCCCCCTCCAACAGGGTTCTGAAGCTTTCTTT
few,TRBV7-9,TRBJ2-7,TRBD1,CASSRPGQLYEQYF,TGTGCCAGCAGCCGTCCGGGACAGCTATACGAGCAGTACTTC
NA,TRBV18,TRBJ1-4,NA,CASSPLASGIGEKLFF,TGTGCCAGCTCACCACTGGCTTCCGGGATAGGGGAAAAACTGTTTTTT
few,TRBV7-9,TRBJ2-5,NA,CASSLQGFRETQYF,TGTGCCAGCAGCTTACAAGGGTTCCGAGAGACCCAGTACTTC
once,TRBV21-1,TRBJ1-6,NA,CASSKVAGGYNSPLHF,TGTGCCAGCAGCAAAGTAGCAGGGGGCTATAATTCACCCCTCCACTTT
many,TRBV10-3,TRBJ2-2,NA,CAISERGENTGELFF,TGTGCCATCAGTGAGCGAGGAGAAAACACCGGGGAGCTGTTTTTT
NA,TRBV2,TRBJ2-5,NA,CAQSPGTRKETQYF,TGTGCCCAAAGCCCCGGGACACGGAAAGAGACCCAGTACTTC
NA,TRBV5-6,TRBJ1-6,NA,CASSLGTLTPTNSPLHF,TGTGCCAGCAGCTTGGGGACCCTGACCCCGACCAATTCACCCCTCCACTTT
NA,TRBV29-1,TRBJ2-6,NA,CSVEFMGAGANVLTF,TGCAGCGTTGAGTTTATGGGGGCCGGGGCCAACGTCCTGACTTTC
NA,TRBV10-3,TRBJ1-2,TRBD1,CAISESDRGFGYTF,TGTGCCATCAGTGAGTCGGACAGGGGCTTTGGCTACACCTTC
once,TRBV9,TRBJ2-3,TRBD2,CASSAGGRTFDTQYF,TGTGCCAGCAGCGCGGGGGGGCGGACGTTTGATACGCAGTATTTT
NA,TRBV10-1,TRBJ2-3,NA,CASSDGTPSTDTQYF,TGCGCCAGCAGTGACGGGACACCCAGCACAGATACGCAGTATTTT
few,TRBV7-8,TRBJ2-3,TRBD2,CASSFSGTRGTDTQYF,TGTGCCAGCAGCTTCTCCGGGACTAGGGGCACAGATACGCAGTATTTT
once,TRBV6-1,TRBJ2-2,NA,CASSRTGELFF,TGTGCCAGCAGTCGCACCGGGGAGCTGTTTTTT
NA,TRBV19,TRBJ1-2,TRBD1,CASSTDRTPLYGYTF,TGTGCCAGTAGTACGGACAGGACCCCTCTCTATGGCTACACCTTC
NA,TRBV10-2,TRBJ2-1,TRBD2,CASRSGLAGAREQFF,TGCGCCAGCAGAAGCGGGCTAGCGGGGGCGCGTGAGCAGTTCTTC
NA,TRBV18,TRBJ1-2,TRBD1,CASSPPGQTMTPYGYTF,TGTGCCAGCTCACCACCGGGACAGACAATGACACCATATGGCTACACCTTC
NA,TRBV5-1,TRBJ1-1,TRBD1,CASSPGTGRNTEAFF,TGCGCCAGCAGCCCCGGGACAGGGCGGAACACTGAAGCTTTCTTT
many,TRBV25-1,TRBJ2-7,NA,CASSDLASSYEQYF,TGTGCCAGCAGTGACCTAGCTTCCTCCTACGAGCAGTACTTC
NA,TRBV5-4,TRBJ1-4,TRBD1,CASTLQGADEKLFF,TGTGCCAGCACCTTACAGGGGGCAGACGAAAAACTGTTTTTT
NA,TRBV5-1,TRBJ2-3,TRBD2,CASSVTSIDTDTQYF,TGCGCCAGCAGCGTGACTAGCATAGACACAGATACGCAGTATTTT
NA,TRBV6-5,TRBJ2-3,NA,CASSNGDTQYF,TGTGCCAGCAGCAACGGGGATACGCAGTATTTT
few,TRBV5-1,TRBJ2-7,NA,CASSLDIGSYEQYF,TGCGCCAGCAGCTTGGACATTGGGAGTTACGAGCAGTACTTC
NA,TRBV19,TRBJ1-5,NA,CASSIGGSADQPQHF,TGTGCCAGTAGTATTGGAGGGTCTGCGGATCAGCCCCAGCATTTT
few,TRBV7-9,TRBJ2-1,TRBD2,CASSPGLAGGQNNEQFF,TGTGCCAGCAGCCCAGGACTAGCGGGAGGGCAAAACAATGAGCAGTTCTTC
once,TRBV5-6,TRBJ2-4,NA,CASSLDRVFSAENIQYF,TGTGCCAGCAGCTTGGACAGGGTATTTAGTGCGGAAAACATTCAGTACTTC
NA,TRBV9,TRBJ2-7,TRBD2,CASSAGSLAGDYEQYF,TGTGCCAGCAGCGCCGGTAGTCTAGCGGGAGACTACGAGCAGTACTTC
NA,TRBV15,TRBJ1-5,TRBD1,CATSIDRGPSQPQHF,TGTGCCACCAGCATTGACAGGGGGCCCAGTCAGCCCCAGCATTTT
few,TRBV4-1,TRBJ2-7,TRBD1,CASSQGPQGAVYEQYF,TGCGCCAGCAGCCAGGGACCCCAGGGGGCGGTCTACGAGCAGTACTTC
NA,TRBV10-3,TRBJ2-2,TRBD2,CAISVGTSGGPGELFF,TGTGCCATCAGTGTCGGGACTAGCGGGGGGCCCGGGGAGCTGTTTTTT
NA,TRBV10-3,TRBJ2-5,TRBD1,CAIKAQGAGETQYF,TGTGCCATCAAGGCACAGGGGGCAGGAGAGACCCAGTACTTC
NA,TRBV2,TRBJ1-2,NA,CASRRDLTYGYTF,TGTGCCAGCAGAAGGGACCTGACCTATGGCTACACCTTC
NA,TRBV5-1,TRBJ2-6,NA,CASSLEALSGANVLTF,TGCGCCAGCAGCTTGGAAGCCCTCTCTGGGGCCAACGTCCTGACTTTC
NA,TRBV2,TRBJ2-7,TRBD2,CASRRTSGGTYEQYF,TGTGCCAGCAGGAGGACTAGCGGGGGAACCTACGAGCAGTACTTC
once,TRBV21-1,TRBJ2-5,NA,CASTPKYQETQYF,TGTGCCAGCACTCCTAAGTACCAAGAGACCCAGTACTTC
NA,TRBV15,TRBJ2-2,TRBD1,CATSRGQANTGELFF,TGTGCCACCAGCAGGGGACAGGCAAACACCGGGGAGCTGTTTTTT
NA,TRBV30,TRBJ2-5,TRBD2,CAWSVLASGEETQYF,TGTGCCTGGAGTGTATTGGCTAGCGGGGAGGAGACCCAGTACTTC
NA,TRBV2,TRBJ2-7,TRBD2,CASLGTRSSYEQYF,TGTGCCAGCCTGGGGACTAGGAGCTCCTACGAGCAGTACTTC
NA,TRBV21-1,TRBJ1-2,NA,CASSPDREYGYTF,TGTGCCAGCTCACCCGACAGGGAGTATGGCTACACCTTC
many,TRBV4-1,TRBJ1-4,NA,CASSYWRGEKLFF,TGCGCCAGCAGCTACTGGAGAGGAGAAAAACTGTTTTTT
once,TRBV5-1,TRBJ2-5,NA,CAEETQYF,TGCGCGGAAGAGACCCAGTACTTC
NA,TRBV27,TRBJ2-3,NA,CASSLYGRGTDTQYF,TGTGCCAGCAGTTTATATGGCCGCGGGACAGATACGCAGTATTTT
few,TRBV14,TRBJ1-1,NA,CASRSTGANTEAFF,TGTGCCAGCAGGTCGACAGGAGCGAACACTGAAGCTTTCTTT
NA,TRBV6-6,TRBJ1-1,NA,CASSYYELGTEAFF,TGTGCCAGCAGTTACTATGAGTTAGGCACTGAAGCTTTCTTT
NA,TRBV10-2,TRBJ2-1,TRBD2,CASSQGRTSWDEQFF,TGCGCCAGCTCCCAGGGAAGGACTAGCTGGGATGAGCAGTTCTTC
NA,TRBV5-1,TRBJ2-7,TRBD1,CASRTGTQNDYEQYF,TGCGCCAGCAGGACAGGGACCCAAAACGACTACGAGCAGTACTTC
NA,TRBV29-1,TRBJ2-2,NA,CSVARTASNTGELFF,TGCAGCGTTGCCCGGACAGCATCGAACACCGGGGAGCTGTTTTTT
NA,TRBV5-1,TRBJ1-2,TRBD1,CASSSGGGYTF,TGCGCCAGCAGCTCAGGGGGTGGCTACACCTTC
NA,TRBV7-2,TRBJ1-2,TRBD1,CASSNGQVYGYTF,TGTGCCAGCAGCAATGGACAGGTCTATGGCTACACCTTC
NA,TRBV5-1,TRBJ2-2,NA,CASSSGWKRDTGELFF,TGCGCCAGCAGCTCGGGTTGGAAACGGGACACCGGGGAGCTGTTTTTT
NA,TRBV5-1,TRBJ2-2,TRBD1,CASSLAGQGSYTGELFF,TGCGCCAGCAGCTTGGCAGGACAGGGATCATACACCGGGGAGCTGTTTTTT
NA,TRBV7-2,TRBJ1-3,NA,CASSLTPGVGNTIYF,TGTGCCAGCAGCTTAACTCCAGGGGTCGGAAACACCATATATTTT